This note documents a single T cell receptor beta chain sequence. The antigen is undetermined. These data originate in a study of siplizumab effects on memory and regulatory T cells. V was pared by 2 bases and J by 7 bases, with 8 bases between. The CDR3 is 13 residues long. From germline, CDR1 is MNHEY and CDR2 SVGAGI. Repertoires were generated with immunoSEQ multiplex PCR, while TCRdb's copy carries only in-frame clones and drops some. The sample lists 70,000 to 90,000 clones; 93% were seen once. Whole-study findings and limits: Siplizumab gave mappable alloreactive CD4+ clones an average Treg-derived fraction of over 65%, against around 27% in controls. The diversity of naive T cells seemed greater than that of memory cells, and their alloresponse contribution seemed major. With siplizumab, cumulative frequency of CD4+ memory-derived alloreactive sequences dropped significantly.

The sequence was collected from a human donor in good health. The specimen sequenced was CD8+ T cells sorted from blood. The chain joins TRBV6-5 to TRBJ2-2, with D maybe TRBD2 (6 bases). The CDR3 is CASSYAGFGELFF. The DNA of the CDR3 is TGTGCCAGCAGTTACGCGGGGTTCGGGGAGCTGTTTTTT.